This TCR beta chain was identified in a study of cytomegalovirus exposure and HLA in healthy donors. PCR used 60 Vbeta primers and 13 Jbeta primers. Some clones are missing from TCRdb's copy, which holds only in-frame ones; the method was immunoSEQ multiplex PCR. The sample has roughly 230,000 clones, around nine tenths seen once. Trimming at V came to 5 bases and at J to 3 bases, leaving 9 bases not matched to a gene. Germline V gene data show CDR1 as MNHEY and CDR2 as SMNVEV (reference sequence). The CDR3 loop spans 17 amino acids. This TCR was sampled from a girl aged 2-15 years in good health and CMV-seronegative. This sequence joins TRBV27 and TRBJ2-1; 11 bases are shared with TRBD2. Sequenced material: PBMCs. The CDR3 is CASSPIRLAGHYNEQFF. The CDR3 DNA reads TGTGCCAGCAGTCCGATACGACTAGCGGGGCACTACAATGAGCAGTTCTTC.